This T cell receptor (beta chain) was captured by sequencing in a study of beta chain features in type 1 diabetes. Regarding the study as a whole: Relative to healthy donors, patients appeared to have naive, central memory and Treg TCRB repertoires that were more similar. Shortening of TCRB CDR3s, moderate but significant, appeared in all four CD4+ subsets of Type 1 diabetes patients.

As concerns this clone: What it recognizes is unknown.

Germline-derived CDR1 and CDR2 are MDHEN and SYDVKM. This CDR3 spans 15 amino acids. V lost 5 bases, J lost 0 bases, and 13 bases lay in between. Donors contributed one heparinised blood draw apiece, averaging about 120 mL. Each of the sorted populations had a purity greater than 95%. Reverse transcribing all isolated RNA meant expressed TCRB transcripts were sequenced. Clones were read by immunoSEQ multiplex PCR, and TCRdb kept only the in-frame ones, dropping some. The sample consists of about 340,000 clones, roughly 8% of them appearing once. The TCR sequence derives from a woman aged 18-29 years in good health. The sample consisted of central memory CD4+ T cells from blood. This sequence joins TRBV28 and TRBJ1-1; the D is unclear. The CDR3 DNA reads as TGTGCCAGCAGTCCCCCCGGCGGGATGAACACTGAAGCTTTCTTT. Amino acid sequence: CASSPPGGMNTEAFF.